This TCR beta chain comes out of a study of T cell repertoires in cytomegalovirus infection (dated by TCRdb to about 2019). With respect to the entire study: Donor HLA type was relevant to the analysis, because carriage of CMV infection together with the matching HLA type was indicated by public TCR beta signatures. What the authors observed across the whole study: In both this cohort and an independent roughly 400-donor cohort, the cumulative frequency of public TCR beta family members distinguished carriers of CMV infection plus the relevant HLA type. The ex vivo response was dominated by HLA-C-restricted CMV-specific TCR beta clonotypes, and the single most frequent clonotype in two of eight donors was supplied by these HLA-C-restricted clonotypes.

Reading from cysteine to phenylalanine, the CDR3 counts 17 amino acids. Only the CDR3 DNA stays, 51 bases, in frame from base 1. Ends trimmed: V by 3 bases, J by 7 bases; bases unmatched to a gene: 14. The germline V gene (reference sequence) provides CDR1 SEHNR and CDR2 FQNEAQ. This clonotype was counted many times. Its antigen is currently not known. No base quality values were provided; no much bigger clone lies one nucleotide off. The instrument given in TCRdb is Illumina HiSeq 1500. TCRdb trimmed the raw reads at Q25, called clones with MiXCR and kept productive beta chains. Entries are consolidated by CDR3 protein sequence, retaining the most common genes and DNA. The sample yields 480,000 or so distinct CDR3 sequences; roughly 10% were counted once. The leading ten clones occupy roughly 10% of the sample.

The specimen was PBMCs. This TCR derives from a human donor in good health (CMV status not recorded). Some clones in this sample may be carry-over from other donors' samples. The sequence joins TRBV7-9 to TRBJ1-1; the junction holds 10 bases that match TRBD1. CDR3 protein: CASSFSTGQGKYDEAFF. The DNA sequence is as follows: TGTGCCAGCAGCTTTTCTACGGGACAGGGGAAATATGATGAAGCTTTCTTT.